The next 21 T cell receptor beta chains were all read from a single sample in a study of technical replicates of blood from a handful of donors. The protocol was immunoSEQ multiplex PCR, while the TCRdb copy is restricted to in-frame clones and leaves out a portion. The sample holds about 94,000 clones, approximately 96% seen once. Sequenced input: T cells isolated from PBMCs. Every receptor here comes from a human donor in good health.

This chain joins TRBV28 and TRBJ1-5; possible D gene TRBD1, 6 bases. Germline V gene lookup returns CDR1 MDHEN and CDR2 SYDVKM. V was shortened by 7 bases and J by 3 bases, with 13 bases between the two germline ends. The CDR3 covers 14 residues. Here the CDR3 reads CASMAGQNNQPQHF. CDR3 DNA sequence: TGTGCCAGCATGGCTGGACAGAACAATCAGCCCCAGCATTTT.

The V and J genes are TRBV5-1 and TRBJ2-5, with 8 bases fitting TRBD1. CDR3 length: 17 residues. Germline CDR1 SGHRS, CDR2 YFSETQ. V lost 4 bases, J lost 0 bases, and 11 bases stayed unmatched. The CDR3 sequence is CASSPYRDRMYQETQYF. In DNA, the CDR3 is TGCGCCAGCAGCCCATACCGGGACAGGATGTACCAAGAGACCCAGTACTTC.

The chain uses TRBV11-2 and TRBJ1-1; 9 bases fit TRBD1. The ends lost 1 base at V and 1 base at J; junction bases unmatched: 1. The CDR3 is 15 amino acids. The germline V gene encodes CDR1 SGHAT and CDR2 FQNNGV. In DNA form, the CDR3 reads TGTGCCAGCAGCTTAGGGGACAGGGCGAACACTGAAGCTTTCTTT. It codes for CASSLGDRANTEAFF.

The chain carries TRBV5-1 and TRBJ2-7; D may be TRBD2 (7 bases). V shed 1 base and J shed 2 bases, with 16 bases lying between them. The CDR3 length is 16 residues. Germline V gene sequence: CDR1 SGHRS, CDR2 YFSETQ. The CDR3 DNA follows: TGCGCCAGCAGCTTGTCTGGAGCGGGACACCCCTACGAGCAGTACTTC. It yields the protein CASSLSGAGHPYEQYF. The whole variable domain, filled in from reference TRBV5-1 and TRBJ2-7, reads KAGVTQTPRYLIKTRGQQVTLSCSPISGHRSVSWYQQTPGQGLQFLFEYFSETQRNKGNFPGRFSGRQFSNSRSEMNVSTLELGDSALYLCASSLSGAGHPYEQYFGPGTRLTVT.

The rearrangement joins TRBV14 to TRBJ2-7; tentatively, D is TRBD1 (5 bases). The germline V and J ends were trimmed by 1 base and 5 bases, with 18 bases remaining between them. CDR3 length equals 16 residues. In germline, CDR1 is SGHDN, CDR2 FVKESK. This CDR3 reads CASSQGSGGRVDEQYF. CDR3 DNA sequence: TGTGCCAGCAGCCAAGGTTCGGGCGGCAGGGTGGACGAGCAGTACTTC.

V is TRBV4-1 and J is TRBJ1-5; tentatively, D is TRBD1 (6 bases). V lost 1 base and J 7 bases, leaving 8 bases between the germline ends. The CDR3 is 13 residues long. The germline CDR1 and CDR2 sequences are MGHRA and YSYEKL. CDR3 protein: CASSQGGGQPQHF. The CDR3 DNA is TGCGCCAGCAGCCAAGGAGGGGGACAGCCCCAGCATTTT.

DNA for the CDR3: TGCGCCAGCAGCTTGGGGACTTTCTCCAATGAGCAGTTCTTC. This codes for CASSLGTFSNEQFF. The chain is built from TRBV5-1 and TRBJ2-1, with a weak D call TRBD2 (5 bases). This CDR3 contains 14 residues. The ends were cut back, 0 bases at V and 6 bases at J, with 10 bases in the middle. The germline V gene encodes CDR1 SGHRS and CDR2 YFSETQ.

This chain links TRBV7-9 with TRBJ2-1, with TRBD1 matching over 7 bases. The CDR3 consists of 16 residues. V trimming: 1 base; J trimming: 4 bases; junction bases outside the gene matches: 7. Germline assignment: CDR1 SEHNR and CDR2 FQNEAQ (reference sequence). CDR3 sequence reads: CASSLGQGWPYNEQFF. The CDR3 DNA reads as TGTGCCAGCAGCTTAGGACAGGGTTGGCCATACAATGAGCAGTTCTTC.

The chain recombines TRBV2 with TRBJ2-7; a weak D match, TRBD2 (5 bases). This CDR3 is 12 amino acids long. The V end lost 4 bases, the J end lost 3 bases, and 7 bases lay between the germline ends. Germline V gene data show CDR1 as SNHLY and CDR2 as FYNNEI. CDR3 nucleotide sequence: TGTGCCAGCAGTGGAGGGCTCTACGAGCAGTACTTC. It codes for CASSGGLYEQYF. Together with reference TRBV2 and TRBJ2-7, the CDR3 gives the full variable domain: EPEVTQTPSHQVTQMGQEVILRCVPISNHLYFYWYRQILGQKVEFLVSFYNNEISEKSEIFDDQFSVERPDGSNFTLKIRSTKLEDSAMYFCASSGGLYEQYFGPGTRLTVT.

V and J are TRBV30 and TRBJ1-6; 7 positions agree with TRBD1. This CDR3 is built from 17 residues. Germline CDR1 is GTSNPN and CDR2 is SVGIG (reference sequence). J lost 1 base, V lost 5 bases, and 11 bases had no gene match. As DNA, the CDR3 is TGTGCCTGGTCTTATAGACAGGGAGGATCCTATAATTCACCCCTCCACTTT. Amino acid sequence: CAWSYRQGGSYNSPLHF.

V is TRBV19 and J is TRBJ2-3; D possibly corresponds to TRBD1 (6 bases). This CDR3 has 13 amino acids. The ends were cut back, 4 bases at V and 5 bases at J, with 10 bases in the middle. Germline CDR1 reads LNHDA; CDR2 reads SQIVND (reference sequence). Here the CDR3 DNA reads TGTGCCAGTAGTAGGGCGACAGGAGATACGCAGTATTTT. Its protein is CASSRATGDTQYF. Variable domain in full (rest from reference TRBV19 and TRBJ2-3): DGGITQSPKYLFRKEGQNVTLSCEQNLNHDAMYWYRQDPGQGLRLIYYSQIVNDFQKGDIAEGYSVSREKKESFPLTVTSAQKNPTAFYLCASSRATGDTQYFGPGTRLTVL.

This rearrangement joins TRBV5-4 to TRBJ2-7; the match to TRBD2 covers 8 bases. The CDR3 has 15 amino acids. Trimming cost V 4 bases and J 2 bases; bases outside gene matches: 8. In germline, CDR1 is SGHNT, CDR2 YYREEE (reference sequence). CDR3 DNA sequence: TGTGCCAGCAGCCGCGGGGGGTTTGGTACCTACGAGCAGTACTTC. Translated, it gives CASSRGGFGTYEQYF.

The rearrangement joins TRBV7-9 to TRBJ1-4; no clear D gene. V was pared by 0 bases and J by 11 bases, with 10 bases between. Germline V gives CDR1 SEHNR, CDR2 FQNEAQ (reference sequence). The CDR3 extends over 13 amino acids. CDR3 protein: CASSLAPDGKLFF. The CDR3 coding sequence is TGTGCCAGCAGCTTAGCTCCTGACGGGAAACTGTTTTTT.

The chain is built from TRBV29-1 and TRBJ1-2, with D uncertain. This CDR3 has 14 amino acids. CDR1 SQVTM and CDR2 ANQGSEA come from the germline V gene. V was trimmed by 0 bases and J by 3 bases, leaving 11 bases between them. Here the CDR3 reads CSVEEVGPYYGYTF. CDR3 nucleotide sequence: TGCAGCGTTGAAGAGGTGGGCCCCTACTATGGCTACACCTTC.

CDR3: CASSQGLADRELFF. CDR3 sequence (DNA): TGTGCCAGCAGCCAGGGACTAGCGGACCGGGAGCTGTTTTTT. The chain links TRBV7-2 to TRBJ2-2; TRBD2 matches at 11 bases. The CDR3 has 14 amino acids. V trimming: 5 bases; J trimming: 9 bases; junction bases outside the gene matches: 5. Germline CDR1 and CDR2: SGHTA and FQGNSA.

This sequence joins TRBV29-1 and TRBJ2-7; weak D call: TRBD1 (5 bases). This CDR3 contains 12 residues. Germline V gene lookup returns CDR1 SQVTM and CDR2 ANQGSEA. V was pared by 3 bases and J by 0 bases, with 6 bases between. CDR3 sequence: CSVEDNSYEQYF. CDR3 DNA: TGCAGCGTTGAGGACAACTCCTACGAGCAGTACTTC.

The V call is TRBV7-4, the J call TRBJ1-5; TRBD1 agrees at 7 bases. V dropped 5 bases and J dropped 2; count of bases not matched to a gene: 6. Germline CDR1 and CDR2: SGHVT and SQSDAQ. The CDR3 loop spans 15 amino acids. CDR3 DNA: TGTGCCAGCAGCCCTCGACAGGGTGGCAATCAGCCCCAGCATTTT. This translates into CASSPRQGGNQPQHF.

This chain connects TRBV11-2 to TRBJ2-7, with 7 nucleotides matching TRBD2. There are 14 residues in the CDR3. The J segment lost 7 bases and the V segment lost 6 bases, leaving 12 bases of the junction unmatched. Germline CDR1 reads SGHAT; CDR2 reads FQNNGV. The CDR3 nucleotides read TGTGCCAGCAGGGAGAGACTAGCAAGCGAAGAGCAGTACTTC. As protein: CASRERLASEEQYF. Full variable domain (outside the CDR3, taken from reference TRBV11-2 and TRBJ2-7): EAGVAQSPRYKIIEKRQSVAFWCNPISGHATLYWYQQILGQGPKLLIQFQNNGVVDDSQLPKDRFSAERLKGVDSTLKIQPAKLEDSAVYLCASRERLASEEQYFGPGTRLTVT.

The chain is built from TRBV25-1 and TRBJ2-1, with D maybe TRBD1 (5 bases). Germline V gene sequence: CDR1 MGHDK, CDR2 SYGVNS. V lost 0 bases and J lost 0, with 9 bases in between. The CDR3 contains 16 residues. CDR3 residues: CASSEYRGSSYNEQFF. The CDR3 nucleotides read TGTGCCAGCAGTGAATATAGGGGTAGCTCCTACAATGAGCAGTTCTTC.

The table lists this clone with a count of one. As DNA, the CDR3 is TGTGCCAGCAGTTTACGGGTTAGCAATCAGCCCCAGCATTTT. This codes for CASSLRVSNQPQHF. The chain combines TRBV27 with TRBJ1-5; D not certain. Deletions cut 2 bases from V and 0 bases from J, with 5 bases between. The CDR3 totals 14 residues. Germline V gene data show CDR1 as MNHEY and CDR2 as SMNVEV (reference sequence).

The chain uses TRBV7-9 and TRBJ2-7; 8 nucleotides line up with TRBD1. CDR1 and CDR2 (germline): SEHNR, FQNEAQ (reference sequence). This CDR3 is 17 amino acids long. V lost 5 bases and J lost 2; bases outside the gene matches: 14. The CDR3 region is CASSTLPGQALPYEQYF. CDR3 bases: TGTGCCAGCAGCACACTCCCGGGACAGGCTCTCCCCTACGAGCAGTACTTC.